A single TCR beta chain is shown here with its context. Its antigen is still unknown. MiXCR, applied by TCRdb to the reads, yields one record per CDR3 protein. The repertoire has approximately 500,000 distinct CDR3 sequences, 33% of them found once; the top ten carry 15% to 20%. This entry comes from a study of T cell repertoires in cytomegalovirus infection. The TCR originated in a human donor in good health (CMV status not recorded). Some clones in this sample may be carry-over from other donors' samples. Source: cultured PBMCs, taken from culture after CMV antigen stimulation.

The CDR3 sequence: CASSRNPGQGGYNEQFF. The CDR3 DNA reads as TGTGCCAGCAGCCGCAACCCCGGACAGGGAGGTTACAATGAGCAGTTCTTC. The chain combines TRBV7-6 with TRBJ2-1; the match to TRBD1 covers 8 bases. The ends lost 5 bases at V and 4 bases at J; junction bases unmatched: 13. The CDR3 runs 17 residues. Germline V CDR1 and CDR2: SGHVS, FNYEAQ.